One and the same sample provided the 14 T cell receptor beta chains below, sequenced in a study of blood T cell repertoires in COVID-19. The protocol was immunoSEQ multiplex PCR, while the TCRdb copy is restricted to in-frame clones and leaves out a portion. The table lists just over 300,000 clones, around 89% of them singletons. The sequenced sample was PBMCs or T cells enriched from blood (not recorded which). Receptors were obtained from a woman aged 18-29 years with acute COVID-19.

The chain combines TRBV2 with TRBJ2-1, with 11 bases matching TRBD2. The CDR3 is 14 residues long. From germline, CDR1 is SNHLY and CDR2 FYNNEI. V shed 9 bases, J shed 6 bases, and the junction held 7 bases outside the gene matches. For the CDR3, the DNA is TGTGCCAGGGAAACTAGCGGGAGACCCAATGAGCAGTTCTTC. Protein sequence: CARETSGRPNEQFF.

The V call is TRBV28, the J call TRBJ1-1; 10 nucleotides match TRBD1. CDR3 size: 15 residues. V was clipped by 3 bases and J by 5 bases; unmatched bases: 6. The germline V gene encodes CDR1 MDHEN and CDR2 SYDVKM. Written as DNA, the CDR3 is TGTGCCAGCAGTTTCCTTGACAGGGGGCGGACTGAAGCTTTCTTT. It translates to CASSFLDRGRTEAFF.

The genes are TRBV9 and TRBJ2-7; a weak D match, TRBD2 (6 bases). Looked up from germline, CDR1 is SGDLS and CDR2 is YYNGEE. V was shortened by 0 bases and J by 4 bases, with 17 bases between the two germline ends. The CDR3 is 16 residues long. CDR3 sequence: CASSVGQAGIGYEQYF. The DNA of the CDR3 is TGTGCCAGCAGCGTAGGCCAGGCGGGGATTGGGTACGAGCAGTACTTC.

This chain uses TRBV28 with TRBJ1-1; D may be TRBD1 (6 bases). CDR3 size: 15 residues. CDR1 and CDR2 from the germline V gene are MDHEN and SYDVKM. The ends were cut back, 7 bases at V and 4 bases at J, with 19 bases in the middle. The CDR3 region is CASTTPGVLGTEAFF. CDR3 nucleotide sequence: TGTGCCAGCACAACCCCAGGGGTTCTAGGCACTGAAGCTTTCTTT.

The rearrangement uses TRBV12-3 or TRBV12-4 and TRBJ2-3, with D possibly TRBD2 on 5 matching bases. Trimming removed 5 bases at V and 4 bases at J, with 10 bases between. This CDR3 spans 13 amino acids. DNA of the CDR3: TGTGCCAGCAGTCTACTAGGGCCAGATACGCAGTATTTT. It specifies CASSLLGPDTQYF.

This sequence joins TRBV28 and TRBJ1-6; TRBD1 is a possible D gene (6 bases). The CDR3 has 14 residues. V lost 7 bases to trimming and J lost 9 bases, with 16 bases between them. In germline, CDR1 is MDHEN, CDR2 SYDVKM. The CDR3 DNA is TGTGCCAGCACCGGCAGGGGAAGATTTTCACCCCTCCACTTT. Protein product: CASTGRGRFSPLHF.

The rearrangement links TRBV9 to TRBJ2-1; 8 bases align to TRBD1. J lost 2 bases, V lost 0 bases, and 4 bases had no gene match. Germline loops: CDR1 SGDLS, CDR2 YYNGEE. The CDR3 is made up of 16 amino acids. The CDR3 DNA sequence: TGTGCCAGCAGCGTAGGCGGACAGGGAGCCTACAATGAGCAGTTCTTC. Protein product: CASSVGGQGAYNEQFF.

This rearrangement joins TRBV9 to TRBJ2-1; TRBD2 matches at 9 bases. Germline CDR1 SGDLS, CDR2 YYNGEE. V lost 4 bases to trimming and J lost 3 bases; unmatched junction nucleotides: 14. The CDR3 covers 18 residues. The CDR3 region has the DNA TGTGCCAGCAGCCACAAAGGGCAGCGGGAGGTGCACTACAATGAGCAGTTCTTC. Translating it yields CASSHKGQREVHYNEQFF.

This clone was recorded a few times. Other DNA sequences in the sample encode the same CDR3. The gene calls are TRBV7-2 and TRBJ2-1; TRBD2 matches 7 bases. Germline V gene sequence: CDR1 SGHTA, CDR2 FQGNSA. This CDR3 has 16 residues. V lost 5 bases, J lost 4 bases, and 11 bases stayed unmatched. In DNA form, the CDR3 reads TGTGCCAGCAGCCTCGTGAGGCTAGCGGTATACAATGAGCAGTTCTTC. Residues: CASSLVRLAVYNEQFF.

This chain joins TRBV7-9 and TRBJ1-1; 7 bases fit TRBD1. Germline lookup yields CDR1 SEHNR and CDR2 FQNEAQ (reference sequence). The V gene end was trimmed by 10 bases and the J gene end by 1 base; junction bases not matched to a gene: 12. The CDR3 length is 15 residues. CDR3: CATHHLRDRNTEAFF. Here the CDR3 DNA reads TGTGCCACCCACCACCTCCGGGACAGGAACACTGAAGCTTTCTTT.

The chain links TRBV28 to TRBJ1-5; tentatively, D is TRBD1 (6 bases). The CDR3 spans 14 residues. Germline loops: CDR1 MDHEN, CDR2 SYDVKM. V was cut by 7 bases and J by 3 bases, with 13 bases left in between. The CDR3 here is CASIVGAFNQPQHF. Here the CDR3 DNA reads TGTGCCAGCATCGTGGGGGCCTTCAATCAGCCCCAGCATTTT.

CDR3 nucleotides: TGTGCCAGCAGCCCGGATCTCGGGGCTGAAGCTTTCTTT. Translation gives CASSPDLGAEAFF. The rearrangement links TRBV3-1 (or the pseudogene TRBV3-2) to TRBJ1-1; no clear D. The CDR3 consists of 13 residues. Germline values: CDR1 LGHDT, CDR2 YNNKEL (reference sequence). The V end lost 4 bases, the J end lost 6 bases, and 12 bases lay between the germline ends.

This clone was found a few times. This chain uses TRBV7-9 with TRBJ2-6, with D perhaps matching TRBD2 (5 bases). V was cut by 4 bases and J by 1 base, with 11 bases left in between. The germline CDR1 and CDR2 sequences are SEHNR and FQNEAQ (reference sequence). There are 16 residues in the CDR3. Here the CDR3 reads CASSSAWESGANVLTF. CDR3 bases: TGTGCCAGCAGCTCGGCATGGGAGTCTGGGGCCAACGTCCTGACTTTC.

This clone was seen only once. The CDR3 DNA is TGCGCCAGCAGCTTGGAGTCTAGCGGGAGGCTTGGATTGTGGGAGACCCAGTACTTC. This codes for CASSLESSGRLGLWETQYF. This chain connects TRBV5-1 to TRBJ2-5; 11 positions agree with TRBD2. Per the germline V gene, CDR1 is SGHRS and CDR2 is YFSETQ. With 0 bases clipped from V and 5 bases from J, the junction kept 15 bases outside the gene matches. This CDR3 region has 19 residues.